These 13 T cell receptor beta chains came from one sample sequenced in a study of blood T cell repertoires in COVID-19 (dated by TCRdb to the early 2020s). The library was generated by the immunoSEQ multiplex PCR assay. What TCRdb holds here is the immuneACCESS table cut down to in-frame rearrangements. Part of the clones is not present; checked against another copy, under half of the missing clones reflect an unresolved V gene, and the others are unexplained. The sample data list roughly 70,000 clones, and roughly 80% of these were observed just once. The top ten clones comprise more than 4.5% of the sample. Material for sequencing was peripheral blood. Every receptor here comes from a woman at least 80 years old with active or convalescent COVID-19.

The V and J genes are TRBV27 and TRBJ2-2; D is possibly TRBD2 (5 bases). V dropped 2 bases and J dropped 6 bases, with 10 bases sitting between them. The CDR3 totals 14 residues. The germline gives CDR1 MNHEY, CDR2 SMNVEV (reference sequence). In DNA, the CDR3 is TGTGCCAGCAGTTTAGGGCGGGCGTCCGGGGAGCTGTTTTTT. This codes for CASSLGRASGELFF.

V and J are TRBV6-2 or TRBV6-3 and TRBJ2-5; D unclear. The DNA end is a closer match to TRBJ2-7, so the J assignment may be wrong. Germline CDR1 MNHEY, CDR2 SVGEGT. This CDR3 is 13 amino acids long. CDR3: CASSYGGEYEQYF. The CDR3 DNA follows: TGTGCCAGCAGTTACGGCGGAGAATACGAGCAGTACTTC.

The rearrangement uses TRBV30 and TRBJ2-5; D is possibly TRBD2 (5 bases). Trimming took off 0 bases at V and 5 bases at J, with 10 bases between the two ends. This CDR3 region has 13 residues. Germline CDR1 GTSNPN, CDR2 SVGIG (reference sequence). CDR3 coding DNA: TGTGCCTGGAGTGTACGGGGAATCGAGACCCAGTACTTC. Translating gives CAWSVRGIETQYF.

The J gene is TRBJ2-3, the V gene TRBV10-3, with a possible D match to TRBD2 (7 bases). Trimming cost V 10 bases and J 0 bases, with 20 bases left between them. This CDR3 is 16 amino acids long. Germline assignment: CDR1 ENHRY and CDR2 SYGVKD. DNA of the CDR3: TGTGCCAGCCTTCCGTTAGGGGGGGTGAGCACAGATACGCAGTATTTT. Translating gives CASLPLGGVSTDTQYF.

The J gene is TRBJ2-7, the V gene TRBV7-8; TRBD2 matches at 7 bases. The CDR3 consists of 16 residues. The V segment lost 5 bases and the J segment 1 base; nucleotides outside the gene matches: 11. In germline, CDR1 is SGHVS, CDR2 FQNEAQ. Here the CDR3 DNA reads TGTGCCAGCAGCCCATCGTTCGCGGGAGTTTCCTACGAGCAGTACTTC. It is translated as CASSPSFAGVSYEQYF.

The chain is built from TRBV5-5 and TRBJ2-2; a weak D match, TRBD1 (5 bases). Germline V gene sequence: CDR1 SGHKS, CDR2 YYEKEE (reference sequence). V lost 4 bases and J 2 bases, leaving 12 bases between the germline ends. The CDR3 contains 15 residues. The CDR3 DNA reads TGTGCCAGCAGCCAGACGGACATAAACACCGGGGAGCTGTTTTTT. Encoded protein: CASSQTDINTGELFF.

V gene TRBV5-1 combines with J gene TRBJ2-3; perhaps TRBD1 as D (5 bases). The CDR3 has 14 residues. CDR1 and CDR2 from the germline V gene are SGHRS and YFSETQ. V gave up 1 base and J gave up 3 bases, with 9 bases separating them. The CDR3 DNA sequence: TGCGCCAGCAGCTTGCTCGACAGAACAGATACGCAGTATTTT. Its translation: CASSLLDRTDTQYF. The full variable domain, rest sourced from reference TRBV5-1 and TRBJ2-3, is KAGVTQTPRYLIKTRGQQVTLSCSPISGHRSVSWYQQTPGQGLQFLFEYFSETQRNKGNFPGRFSGRQFSNSRSEMNVSTLELGDSALYLCASSLLDRTDTQYFGPGTRLTVL.

This clone was seen a single time. The V and J genes are TRBV4-3 and TRBJ2-3, with 10 bases matching TRBD2. Trimming at V came to 1 base and at J to 5 bases, leaving 12 bases not matched to a gene. CDR3 length equals 18 residues. Germline CDR1 reads LGHNA; CDR2 reads YSLEER. The CDR3 spells CASSQGGSGGPPRDTQYF. The CDR3 DNA reads as TGCGCCAGCAGCCAAGGTGGTAGCGGGGGGCCCCCTCGAGATACGCAGTATTTT.

The chain employs TRBV19 and TRBJ2-1; TRBD2 is a possible D gene (6 bases). The V and J ends lost 5 bases and 6 bases respectively, with 14 bases between them. The CDR3 extends over 14 amino acids. Germline CDR1 is LNHDA and CDR2 is SQIVND (reference sequence). This chain's CDR3 is CASSESVLANEQFF. As DNA, the CDR3 is TGTGCCAGTAGTGAGTCGGTACTAGCCAATGAGCAGTTCTTC. Full variable domain (remainder filled in from reference TRBV19 and TRBJ2-1): DGGITQSPKYLFRKEGQNVTLSCEQNLNHDAMYWYRQDPGQGLRLIYYSQIVNDFQKGDIAEGYSVSREKKESFPLTVTSAQKNPTAFYLCASSESVLANEQFFGPGTRLTVL.

The genes are TRBV5-1 and TRBJ2-7; D unclear. CDR3 length: 15 residues. With 0 bases removed from V and 0 bases from J, the gap between germline ends came to 10 bases. CDR1 is SGHRS, CDR2 YFSETQ, per germline. This chain's CDR3 is CASSLDTSSSYEQYF. The CDR3 DNA sequence: TGCGCCAGCAGCTTGGACACCTCCAGCTCCTACGAGCAGTACTTC.

The count of this clone is one. The chain is built from TRBV18 and TRBJ2-1; 12 nucleotides line up with TRBD2. The CDR3 extends over 14 amino acids. The germline CDR1 and CDR2 sequences are KGHSH and LQKENI. With 4 bases clipped from V and 9 bases from J, the junction kept 4 bases outside the gene matches. The DNA for the CDR3 is TGTGCCAGCTCACAGGGACTAGCGGGTAGTGAGCAGTTCTTC. This translates into CASSQGLAGSEQFF.

J is TRBJ1-5 and V is TRBV7-2; no reliable D call. Germline values: CDR1 SGHTA, CDR2 FQGNSA. Trimming took 1 base from V and 0 from J, leaving 19 bases between them. The CDR3 is 19 residues long. The CDR3 DNA reads as TGTGCCAGCAGCTTAGGGGATAGGAGGAATGGGTATAGCAATCAGCCCCAGCATTTT. Its protein product is CASSLGDRRNGYSNQPQHF.

The chain couples TRBV15 to TRBJ1-3, with D perhaps TRBD1 (5 bases). From germline, CDR1 is LNHNV and CDR2 YYDKDF (reference sequence). CDR3 length: 15 amino acids. V was clipped by 8 bases and J by 0 bases, with 14 bases between them. Written as DNA, the CDR3 is TGTGCCACCTCGTCGGGGGGGAGCTCTGGAAACACCATATATTTT. Its translation: CATSSGGSSGNTIYF.